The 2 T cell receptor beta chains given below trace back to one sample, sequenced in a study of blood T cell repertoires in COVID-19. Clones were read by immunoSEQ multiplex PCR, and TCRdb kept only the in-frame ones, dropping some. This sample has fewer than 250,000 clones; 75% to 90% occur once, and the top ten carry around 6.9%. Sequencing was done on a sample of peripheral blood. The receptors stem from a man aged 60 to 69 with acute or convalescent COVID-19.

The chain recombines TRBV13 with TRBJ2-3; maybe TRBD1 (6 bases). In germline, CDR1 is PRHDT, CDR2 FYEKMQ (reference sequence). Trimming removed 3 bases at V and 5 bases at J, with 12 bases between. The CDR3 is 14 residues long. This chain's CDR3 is CASSLGQGRDTQYF. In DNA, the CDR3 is TGTGCCAGCAGCTTGGGGCAGGGGAGAGATACGCAGTATTTT.

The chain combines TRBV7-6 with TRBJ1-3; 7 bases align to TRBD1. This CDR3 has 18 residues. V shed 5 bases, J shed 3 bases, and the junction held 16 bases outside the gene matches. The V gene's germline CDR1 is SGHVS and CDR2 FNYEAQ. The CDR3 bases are TGTGCCAGCAGCAGCCTTACTACAGGGGAAGGGATTGGAAACACCATATATTTT. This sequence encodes CASSSLTTGEGIGNTIYF.